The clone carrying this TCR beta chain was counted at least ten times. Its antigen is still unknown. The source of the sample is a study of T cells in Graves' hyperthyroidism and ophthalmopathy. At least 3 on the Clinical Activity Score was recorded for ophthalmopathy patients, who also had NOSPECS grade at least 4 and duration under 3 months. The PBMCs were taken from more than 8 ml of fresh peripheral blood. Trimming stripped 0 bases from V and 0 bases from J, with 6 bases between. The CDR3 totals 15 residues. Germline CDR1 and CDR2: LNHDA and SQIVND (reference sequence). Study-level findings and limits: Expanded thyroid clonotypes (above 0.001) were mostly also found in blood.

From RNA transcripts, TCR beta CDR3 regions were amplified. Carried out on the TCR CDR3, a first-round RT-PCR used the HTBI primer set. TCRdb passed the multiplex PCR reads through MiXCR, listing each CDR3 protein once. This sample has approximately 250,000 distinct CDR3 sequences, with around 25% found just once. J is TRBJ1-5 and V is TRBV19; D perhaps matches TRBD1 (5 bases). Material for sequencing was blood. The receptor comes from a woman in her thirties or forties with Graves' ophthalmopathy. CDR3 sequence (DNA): TGTGCCAGTAGTATAGACGACAGTAGCAATCAGCCCCAGCATTTT. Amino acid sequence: CASSIDDSSNQPQHF. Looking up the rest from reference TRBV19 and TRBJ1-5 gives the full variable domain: DGGITQSPKYLFRKEGQNVTLSCEQNLNHDAMYWYRQDPGQGLRLIYYSQIVNDFQKGDIAEGYSVSREKKESFPLTVTSAQKNPTAFYLCASSIDDSSNQPQHFGDGTRLSIL.